This T cell receptor (beta chain) originates from a study of shared clonotypes between healthy human individuals. The naive CD8 population came from CD45RO-negative cells selected for CCR7, without terminally differentiated effector memory CD45RA+ cells. Germline V gene lookup returns CDR1 SQVTM and CDR2 ANQGSEA. This CDR3 comprises 11 residues. Trimming shortened V by 6 bases and J by 3 bases, and 9 bases separated the two germline ends. Profiling relied on immunoSEQ multiplex PCR, and the TCRdb table lists in-frame clones only, not all of them. The table has hundreds of thousands of clones, around 95% seen once; the top ten hold 0.11%.

The rearrangement joins TRBV29-1 to TRBJ2-7, with D maybe TRBD1 (5 bases). The TCR comes from a woman aged 25 to 39 in good health. What was sequenced was naive CD8+ T cells sorted from blood. The CDR3 sequence is CSVYDSYEQYF. The DNA of the CDR3 is TGCAGCGTGTATGACAGCTACGAGCAGTACTTC.